This passage covers 4 T cell receptor beta chains from one sample sequenced in a study of blood T cell repertoires in COVID-19. The repertoire was sequenced with immunoSEQ multiplex PCR; TCRdb's copy has only in-frame clones and lacks some. The sample yields approximately 140,000 clones, around 84% seen once. Sequenced: peripheral blood. These receptors were obtained from a woman in her sixties or seventies with acute or convalescent COVID-19.

The chain carries TRBV7-9 and TRBJ1-6; D is unclear. V gave up 3 bases and J gave up 11 bases, with 8 bases separating them. CDR3 length: 12 amino acids. Germline assignment: CDR1 SEHNR and CDR2 FQNEAQ (reference sequence). The CDR3: CASSFQNTPLHF. CDR3 coding DNA: TGTGCCAGCAGCTTTCAAAACACACCCCTCCACTTT.

This clone was picked up one time. V gene TRBV15 combines with J gene TRBJ2-2, with TRBD2 matching 11 bases. Germline CDR1 LNHNV, CDR2 YYDKDF (reference sequence). The CDR3 is made up of 16 amino acids. Trimming at V came to 4 bases and at J to 0 bases, leaving 1 base not matched to a gene. In DNA, the CDR3 is TGTGCCACCAGCATAGCGGGGGGGCCGAACACCGGGGAGCTGTTTTTT. This sequence encodes CATSIAGGPNTGELFF.

The rearrangement links TRBV19 to TRBJ2-7, with 10 nucleotides matching TRBD1. Germline V gene data show CDR1 as LNHDA and CDR2 as SQIVND (reference sequence). This CDR3 is built from 16 residues. Germline trimming cut 4 bases from V and 6 bases from J; bases unmatched to any gene: 12. The CDR3 bases are TGTGCCAGTAGTAAGAAGACAGGGACAGGGGTGGCCGAGCAGTACTTC. This encodes CASSKKTGTGVAEQYF.

The rearrangement uses TRBV7-2 and TRBJ2-7; 13 nucleotides agree with TRBD2. From germline, CDR1 is SGHTA and CDR2 FQGNSA. CDR3 length equals 15 residues. V lost 4 bases to trimming and J lost 4 bases; unmatched junction nucleotides: 4. The CDR3 nucleotides read TGTGCCAGCAGCTCGGGACTAGCGGGAAAATACGAGCAGTACTTC. Translating gives CASSSGLAGKYEQYF.